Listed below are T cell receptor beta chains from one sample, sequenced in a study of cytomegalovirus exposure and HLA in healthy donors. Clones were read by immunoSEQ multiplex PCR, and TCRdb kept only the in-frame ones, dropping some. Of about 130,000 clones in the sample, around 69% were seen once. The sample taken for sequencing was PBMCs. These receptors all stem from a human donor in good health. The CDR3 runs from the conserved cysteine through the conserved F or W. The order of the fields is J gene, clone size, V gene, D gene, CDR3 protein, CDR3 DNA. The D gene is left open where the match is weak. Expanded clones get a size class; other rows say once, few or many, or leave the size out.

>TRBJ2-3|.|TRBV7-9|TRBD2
CSSSFQLAGVSTDTQYF
TGTTCCAGCAGCTTCCAACTAGCGGGGGTAAGCACAGATACGCAGTATTTT
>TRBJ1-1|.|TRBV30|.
CAWSANMQGNTEAFF
TGTGCCTGGAGTGCGAACATGCAGGGGAACACTGAAGCTTTCTTT
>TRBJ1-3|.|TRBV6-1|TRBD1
CASSLTGAGNTIYF
TGTGCCAGCAGTTTAACAGGGGCTGGAAACACCATATATTTT
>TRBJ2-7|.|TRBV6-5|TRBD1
CASRRTGLLTYEQYF
TGTGCCAGCAGGCGGACAGGACTTCTCACCTACGAGCAGTACTTC
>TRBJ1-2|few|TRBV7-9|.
CSSSSDSYGYTF
TGTTCCAGCAGCTCCGACAGCTATGGCTACACCTTC
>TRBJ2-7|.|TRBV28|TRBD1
CASSLGQGLGYEQYF
TGTGCCAGCAGTCTTGGACAGGGTTTAGGCTACGAGCAGTACTTC
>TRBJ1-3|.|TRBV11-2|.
CASSLVWSSGNTIYF
TGTGCCAGCAGCTTAGTTTGGAGCTCTGGAAACACCATATATTTT
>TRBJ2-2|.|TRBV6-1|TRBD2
CASSEWAGGGRRGELFF
TGTGCCAGCAGTGAATGGGCCGGCGGGGGGCGCCGCGGGGAGCTGTTTTTT
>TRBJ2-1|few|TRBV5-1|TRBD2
CASSRRGEDNEQFF
TGCGCCAGCAGCCGCCGGGGGGAGGACAATGAGCAGTTCTTC
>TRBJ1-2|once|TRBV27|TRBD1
CASSLGTGGPYGYTF
TGTGCCAGCAGTTTAGGTACAGGGGGCCCCTATGGCTACACCTTC
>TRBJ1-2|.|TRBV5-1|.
CASSFHSSSPNYGYTF
TGCGCCAGCAGCTTCCACAGCTCCTCTCCTAACTATGGCTACACCTTC
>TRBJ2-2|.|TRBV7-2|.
CASSLVAGNTGELFF
TGTGCCAGCAGCTTAGTGGCAGGGAACACCGGGGAGCTGTTTTTT
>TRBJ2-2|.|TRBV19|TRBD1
CASMPQGAAGELFF
TGTGCCAGTATGCCGCAGGGGGCTGCCGGGGAGCTGTTTTTT
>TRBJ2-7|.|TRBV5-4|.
CASSLARTKTYEQYF
TGTGCCAGCAGCTTGGCCCGGACTAAGACCTACGAGCAGTACTTC
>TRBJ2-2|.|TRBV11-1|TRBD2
CASSPWGSGRPGELFF
TGTGCCAGCAGCCCCTGGGGTAGCGGGAGACCCGGGGAGCTGTTTTTT
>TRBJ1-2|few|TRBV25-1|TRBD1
CASSEPSGQGARGYTF
TGTGCCAGCAGTGAACCATCGGGACAGGGGGCGCGGGGCTACACCTTC
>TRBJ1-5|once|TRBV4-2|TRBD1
CASSQQDRGVQPQHF
TGTGCCAGCAGCCAACAGGACAGGGGAGTTCAGCCCCAGCATTTT
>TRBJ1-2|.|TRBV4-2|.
CASSQGPGAGNYGYTF
TGTGCCAGCAGCCAAGGACCGGGTGCGGGAAACTATGGCTACACCTTC
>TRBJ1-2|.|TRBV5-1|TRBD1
CASSPTGGGGYTF
TGCGCCAGCAGCCCGACAGGGGGGGGTGGCTACACCTTC
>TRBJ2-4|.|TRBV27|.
CASSSGDEGAKNIQYF
TGTGCCAGCAGTTCTGGTGACGAGGGAGCCAAAAACATTCAGTACTTC
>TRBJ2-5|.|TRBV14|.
CASSHTLEETQYF
TGTGCCAGCAGCCACACTCTCGAAGAGACCCAGTACTTC
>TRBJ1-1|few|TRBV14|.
CASSQFSEAFF
TGTGCCAGCAGCCAATTCAGTGAAGCTTTCTTT
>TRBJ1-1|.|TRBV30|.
CAWSVRSGGLNTEAFF
TGTGCCTGGAGTGTCCGCAGTGGGGGCCTGAACACTGAAGCTTTCTTT
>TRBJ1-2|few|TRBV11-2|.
CASSPTTSYGYTF
TGTGCCAGCAGCCCGACAACCTCCTATGGCTACACCTTC
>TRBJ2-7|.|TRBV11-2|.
CASSLALRAPQYF
TGTGCCAGCAGCTTAGCCCTGAGAGCCCCGCAGTACTTC
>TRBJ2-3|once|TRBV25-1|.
CASSDRGTSTDTQYF
TGTGCCAGCAGTGACAGGGGGACTAGCACAGATACGCAGTATTTT
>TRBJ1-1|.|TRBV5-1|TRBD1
CASSWNRDREAFF
TGCGCCAGCAGCTGGAATAGGGACAGGGAAGCTTTCTTT
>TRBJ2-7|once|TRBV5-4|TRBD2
CASSLVLAGGAYEQYF
TGTGCCAGCAGCTTGGTCCTAGCGGGAGGAGCCTACGAGCAGTACTTC
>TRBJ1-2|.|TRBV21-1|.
CASSIRDRERENYGYTF
TGTGCCAGCAGCATCCGGGACAGGGAAAGGGAGAACTATGGCTACACCTTC
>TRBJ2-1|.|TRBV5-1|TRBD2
CASRSSGSFYNEQFF
TGCGCCAGCAGGTCTAGCGGGAGTTTCTACAATGAGCAGTTCTTC
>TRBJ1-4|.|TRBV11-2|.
CASSPSQQGWREKLFF
TGTGCCAGCAGCCCATCGCAACAGGGATGGCGGGAAAAACTGTTTTTT
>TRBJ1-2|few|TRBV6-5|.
CASFLGAWGYTF
TGTGCCAGCTTCCTGGGGGCTTGGGGCTACACCTTC
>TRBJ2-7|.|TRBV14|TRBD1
CASSQTTGEASYEQYF
TGTGCCAGCAGCCAGACGACAGGGGAAGCCTCCTACGAGCAGTACTTC
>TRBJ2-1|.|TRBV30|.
CAWRKHQGVDEQFF
TGTGCCTGGAGAAAACACCAGGGTGTCGATGAGCAGTTCTTC
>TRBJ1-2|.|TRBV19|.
CASSPQSSGYGYTF
TGTGCCAGTAGCCCTCAAAGTTCAGGCTATGGCTACACCTTC
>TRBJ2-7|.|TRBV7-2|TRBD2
CASSFKGGLAGLYEQYF
TGTGCCAGCAGCTTTAAAGGGGGACTAGCGGGTCTTTACGAGCAGTACTTC
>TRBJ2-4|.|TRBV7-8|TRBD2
CASSLALAGLKNIQYF
TGTGCCAGCAGCTTAGCCTTAGCGGGGTTGAAAAACATTCAGTACTTC
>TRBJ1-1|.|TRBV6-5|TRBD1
CASRLGQVNTEAFF
TGTGCCAGCAGATTAGGACAGGTGAACACTGAAGCTTTCTTT
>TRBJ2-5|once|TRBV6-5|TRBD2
CASSYSGTSGVKTQYF
TGTGCCAGCAGTTACTCCGGGACTAGCGGGGTGAAGACCCAGTACTTC
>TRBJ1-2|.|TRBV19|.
CASSLGRGPGYGYTF
TGTGCCAGTAGTTTAGGGCGGGGGCCTGGCTATGGCTACACCTTC
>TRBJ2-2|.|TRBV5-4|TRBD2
CASSLAPAGGAGELFF
TGTGCCAGCAGCCTTGCCCCGGCGGGGGGGGCCGGGGAGCTGTTTTTT
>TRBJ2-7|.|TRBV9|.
CASSVGTGLRQYF
TGTGCCAGCAGCGTAGGTACAGGCCTACGACAGTACTTC
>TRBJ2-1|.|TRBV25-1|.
CASSESGSASYNEQFF
TGTGCCAGCAGTGAATCTGGCAGTGCCTCCTACAATGAGCAGTTCTTC
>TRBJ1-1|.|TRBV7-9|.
CASRRGGQNTEAFF
TGTGCCAGCAGAAGGGGGGGGCAGAACACTGAAGCTTTCTTT
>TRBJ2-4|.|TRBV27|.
CASSPLGPAKNIQYF
TGTGCCAGCAGTCCCTTGGGCCCAGCCAAAAACATTCAGTACTTC
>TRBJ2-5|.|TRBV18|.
CASSPLGLGGTQYF
TGTGCCAGCTCACCGTTAGGACTAGGGGGGACCCAGTACTTC
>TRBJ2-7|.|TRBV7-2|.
CASSLQYEQYF
TGTGCCAGCAGCTTACAATACGAGCAGTACTTC
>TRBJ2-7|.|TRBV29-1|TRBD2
CSAGSGGVYEQYF
TGCAGCGCTGGTAGCGGGGGTGTCTACGAGCAGTACTTC